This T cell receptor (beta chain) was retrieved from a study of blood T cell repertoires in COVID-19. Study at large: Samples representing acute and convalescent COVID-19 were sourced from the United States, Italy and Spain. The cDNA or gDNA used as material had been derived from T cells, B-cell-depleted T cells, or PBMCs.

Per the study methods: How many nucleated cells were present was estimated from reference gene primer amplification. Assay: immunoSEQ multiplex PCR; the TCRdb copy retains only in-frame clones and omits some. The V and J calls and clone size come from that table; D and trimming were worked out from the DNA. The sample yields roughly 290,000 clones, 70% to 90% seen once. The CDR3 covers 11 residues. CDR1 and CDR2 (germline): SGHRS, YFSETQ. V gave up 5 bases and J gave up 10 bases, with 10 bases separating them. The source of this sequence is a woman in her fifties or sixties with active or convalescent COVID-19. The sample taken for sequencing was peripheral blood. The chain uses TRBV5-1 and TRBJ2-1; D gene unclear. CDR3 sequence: CASSLKSEQFF. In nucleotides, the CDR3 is TGCGCCAGCAGTCTGAAAAGCGAGCAGTTCTTC.